This T cell receptor (beta chain) was documented in a study of control samples from healthy donors and cancer patients. Here immunoSEQ multiplex PCR was the method, and the copy in TCRdb shows in-frame clones only, minus some. Counted here are about 35,000 clones, 93% occurring once; the ten biggest clones make up about 1.7%. Only one count was recorded for this clone. Germline CDR1 is LNHDA and CDR2 is SQIVND (reference sequence). The J segment lost 2 bases and the V segment lost 10 bases, leaving 7 bases of the junction unmatched. CDR3 length: 13 amino acids. The receptor was isolated from a middle-aged man with colorectal cancer. The specimen was PBMCs. The chain uses TRBV19 and TRBJ1-2; 7 bases align to TRBD1. The CDR3 nucleotides read TGTGCCACCTCACGACAGGGCAACTATGGCTACACCTTC. Protein: CATSRQGNYGYTF. Full variable domain (rest looked up from reference TRBV19 and TRBJ1-2): DGGITQSPKYLFRKEGQNVTLSCEQNLNHDAMYWYRQDPGQGLRLIYYSQIVNDFQKGDIAEGYSVSREKKESFPLTVTSAQKNPTAFYLCATSRQGNYGYTFGSGTRLTVV.